Shown below are 24 T cell receptor beta chains from a single sample sequenced in a study of radiotherapy plus CTLA-4 blockade in lung cancer. The data were produced by immunoSEQ multiplex PCR, yet TCRdb's version contains in-frame clones alone and is incomplete. The sample carries about 68,000 clones, around three quarters recorded once. The specimen was peripheral blood, collected from a patient treated with radiotherapy plus ipilimumab. The source is a human donor with non-small cell lung cancer who had a complete response to radiotherapy plus ipilimumab.

The chain recombines TRBV6-5 with TRBJ1-5, with D possibly being TRBD1 (5 bases). This CDR3 region has 15 residues. CDR1 MNHEY and CDR2 SVGAGI come from the germline V gene. The V end lost 6 bases, the J end lost 2 bases, and 14 bases lay between the germline ends. In DNA form, the CDR3 reads TGTGCCAGCAGACCCCTCGGGACCGGCAATCAGCCCCAGCATTTT. Amino acids: CASRPLGTGNQPQHF.

This clone was detected once. The chain joins TRBV7-6 to TRBJ2-6, with TRBD1 identical over 10 bases. V lost 5 bases to trimming and J lost 8 bases; unmatched junction nucleotides: 3. The CDR3 has 14 amino acids. Looked up from germline, CDR1 is SGHVS and CDR2 is FNYEAQ. The CDR3 nucleotides read TGTGCCAGCAGCCCGGACAGGGGGTCCAACGTCCTGACTTTC. Its protein is CASSPDRGSNVLTF.

The genes are TRBV6-1 and TRBJ1-4, with TRBD1 identical over 12 bases. Germline assignment: CDR1 MNHNS and CDR2 SASEGT. V lost 3 bases to trimming and J lost 8 bases; unmatched junction nucleotides: 7. This CDR3 is built from 16 residues. CDR3 sequence reads: CASSERGGTGGEKLFF. The CDR3 DNA is TGTGCCAGCAGTGAGCGGGGGGGGACAGGGGGCGAAAAACTGTTTTTT.

V and J are TRBV27 and TRBJ1-1; D is undetermined. Germline CDR1 MNHEY, CDR2 SMNVEV (reference sequence). V lost 0 bases, J lost 3 bases, and 14 bases lay in between. The CDR3 consists of 16 residues. The CDR3: CASSLSYSRADTEAFF. The CDR3 nucleotides are TGTGCCAGCAGTTTATCTTACTCGAGGGCGGACACTGAAGCTTTCTTT.

The V gene is TRBV6-6, the J gene TRBJ2-5, with D possibly being TRBD2 (6 bases). V was clipped by 6 bases and J by 2 bases, with 10 bases between them. Per germline, CDR1 MNHNY and CDR2 SVGAGI (reference sequence). The CDR3 covers 13 residues. In DNA, the CDR3 is TGTGCCAGCAGGCGGGGACTGCAAGAGACCCAGTACTTC. It codes for CASRRGLQETQYF.

In this sample, this clone turned up a few times. The junction departs from the called germline gene at one end, perhaps through a read error. The chain links TRBV7-7 to TRBJ2-7, with D perhaps TRBD1 or TRBD2 (6 bases each). Germline assignment: CDR1 SSHAT and CDR2 FNYEAQ (reference sequence). The CDR3 length is 14 residues. As DNA, the CDR3 is TGTGCTAGCAGCTCAAAGGGGGGCTCCTACGAGCAGTACTTC. Residues: CASSSKGGSYEQYF.

V gene TRBV6-6 combines with J gene TRBJ1-1; D uncertain. Trimming removed 8 bases at V and 1 base at J, with 17 bases between. Per the germline V gene, CDR1 is MNHNY and CDR2 is SVGAGI (reference sequence). This CDR3 comprises 15 residues. The CDR3: CASRLTQTGNTEAFF. The CDR3 nucleotides read TGTGCCAGCCGCTTGACACAGACCGGGAACACTGAAGCTTTCTTT.

The rearrangement uses TRBV6-6 and TRBJ2-5, with 7 bases fitting TRBD2. Losses at the gene ends were 5 bases for V and 4 bases for J; bases not matched to a gene: 10. Germline-derived CDR1 and CDR2 are MNHNY and SVGAGI (reference sequence). The CDR3 has 15 amino acids. DNA for the CDR3: TGTGCCAGCAGTCCACCCGGGGGGAGGGGAGAGACCCAGTACTTC. Amino acid sequence: CASSPPGGRGETQYF.

The gene calls are TRBV9 and TRBJ1-2; D unclear. The ends were cut back, 0 bases at V and 8 bases at J, with 17 bases in the middle. This CDR3 comprises 15 residues. Per the germline V gene, CDR1 is SGDLS and CDR2 is YYNGEE. CDR3 in amino acids: CASSVGGSVAYGYTF. CDR3 coding DNA: TGTGCCAGCAGCGTAGGTGGCAGCGTCGCTTACGGCTACACCTTC.

The chain uses TRBV19 and TRBJ1-2; D uncertain. The CDR3 consists of 14 residues. Trimming cost V 3 bases and J 4 bases, with 12 bases left between them. Germline lookup yields CDR1 LNHDA and CDR2 SQIVND (reference sequence). CDR3 loop: CASSISTLPYGYTF. Here the CDR3 DNA reads TGTGCCAGTAGTATCTCGACGTTACCCTATGGCTACACCTTC.

The chain employs TRBV13 and TRBJ1-2, with D unresolved. CDR3 length: 16 amino acids. Germline values: CDR1 PRHDT, CDR2 FYEKMQ (reference sequence). V lost 5 bases, J lost 8 bases, and 24 bases lay in between. This chain's CDR3 is CASSILRPMEVYGYTF. DNA for the CDR3: TGTGCCAGCAGCATACTCCGGCCAATGGAGGTGTACGGCTACACCTTC.

In its sample, this clone was seen a few times. The rearrangement joins TRBV6-4 to TRBJ2-7; tentative D call: TRBD1 (5 bases). The CDR3 runs 15 residues. Trimming took off 3 bases at V and 3 bases at J, with 15 bases between the two ends. The germline gives CDR1 MRHNA, CDR2 SNTAGT. The CDR3 DNA reads TGTGCCAGCAGTGAGGTATGGGGCATCCACTACGAGCAGTACGTC. It specifies CASSEVWGIHYEQYV.

The chain couples TRBV4-3 to TRBJ1-4; D not resolved. Trimming pared 2 bases from V and 5 bases from J, leaving 9 bases between. Germline V gives CDR1 LGHNA, CDR2 YSLEER. This CDR3 is built from 14 residues. CDR3 in amino acids: CASSQRTANEKLFF. The CDR3 bases are TGCGCCAGCAGCCAACGGACGGCGAATGAAAAACTGTTTTTT.

Worth noting for this clone: The junction departs from germline at one end; a sequencing error may be responsible. The V gene is TRBV7-7, the J gene TRBJ1-3, with D possibly being TRBD1 (5 bases). This CDR3 comprises 13 residues. CDR1 and CDR2 (germline): SSHAT, FNYEAQ (reference sequence). CDR3 sequence (DNA): TGTGCTAGCAGTCTTAACAGGGGAAACACCATATATTTT. Its protein is CASSLNRGNTIYF.

About this clone: Possible read error: a much larger clone is one base away. The same CDR3 also results from other DNA sequences found in this sample. The chain is built from TRBV25-1 and TRBJ2-1; 7 nucleotides match TRBD2. Germline CDR1 MGHDK, CDR2 SYGVNS. The CDR3 loop spans 13 amino acids. Here the CDR3 reads CASSDLADNEQFF. CDR3 coding DNA: TGCGCCAGCAGTGACCTAGCGGACAATGAGCAGTTCTTC.

V usage is TRBV11-2 and J usage is TRBJ2-1, with no clear D. V dropped 2 bases and J dropped 1 base, with 18 bases sitting between them. The CDR3 sequence is 18 residues long. The germline CDR1 and CDR2 sequences are SGHAT and FQNNGV. CDR3 sequence reads: CASSLYRRGERSYNEQFF. The DNA for the CDR3 is TGTGCCAGCAGCTTATATCGTCGTGGTGAGAGGTCCTACAATGAGCAGTTCTTC.

The V gene is TRBV5-1, the J gene TRBJ2-1; 11 bases are shared with TRBD1. The CDR3 is made up of 15 amino acids. V lost 4 bases to trimming and J lost 6 bases; unmatched junction nucleotides: 6. CDR1 and CDR2 from the germline V gene are SGHRS and YFSETQ. CDR3 region: CASSPGQGAFNEQFF. The CDR3 coding sequence is TGCGCCAGCAGCCCAGGACAGGGGGCGTTCAATGAGCAGTTCTTC.

The table lists this clone with a few counts. This chain uses TRBV6-5 with TRBJ2-2, with D hard to call. This CDR3 has 14 amino acids. V lost 2 bases and J 3 bases, leaving 7 bases between the germline ends. Germline lookup yields CDR1 MNHEY and CDR2 SVGAGI. Here the CDR3 DNA reads TGTGCCAGCAGTTACCGTTTGGACACCGGGGAGCTGTTTTTT. Its protein product is CASSYRLDTGELFF.

The count of this clone is one. The V call is TRBV9, the J call TRBJ2-1; 7 positions match TRBD2. In germline, CDR1 is SGDLS, CDR2 YYNGEE. After removal of 3 bases from V and 3 bases from J, the junction contained 6 bases not matched to a gene. CDR3 length: 15 residues. The DNA for the CDR3 is TGTGCCAGCAGCGGTAGGGAGGGACTCTACAATGAGCAGTTCTTC. Its translation is CASSGREGLYNEQFF.

This clone came up once. The chain has TRBV4-1 and TRBJ2-7, with D perhaps given as TRBD1 or TRBD2 (5 bases each). The CDR3 loop spans 15 amino acids. The V end lost 2 bases, the J end lost 3 bases, and 14 bases lay between the germline ends. The germline gives CDR1 MGHRA, CDR2 YSYEKL. CDR3 DNA: TGCGCCAGCAGCCAATGGGGGACCCCGGGCTACGAGCAGTACTTC. It specifies CASSQWGTPGYEQYF.

This clone was seen only a few times. The chain carries TRBV7-2 and TRBJ1-6; D unresolved. The V end was cut by 4 bases, the J end by 7 bases, with 14 bases between. Germline V gives CDR1 SGHTA, CDR2 FQGNSA. The CDR3 has 15 residues. CDR3 DNA sequence: TGTGCCAGCAGCTCCTATTATGACGAAAATTCACCCCTCCACTTT. Amino acids: CASSSYYDENSPLHF.

This chain connects TRBV11-3 to TRBJ2-1; D remains unclear. Trimming stripped 2 bases from V and 3 bases from J, with 5 bases between. In germline, CDR1 is SGHNT, CDR2 YENEEA. The CDR3 contains 13 residues. CDR3 sequence reads: CASSLTNYNEQFF. The CDR3 DNA reads TGTGCCAGCAGCTTAACGAACTACAATGAGCAGTTCTTC.

The chain uses TRBV11-2 and TRBJ2-6; D tentatively fits TRBD1 or TRBD2 (6 bases each). Germline CDR1 SGHAT, CDR2 FQNNGV. The CDR3 totals 15 residues. Trimming left V 2 bases short and J 4 bases short, with 9 bases between. The CDR3 DNA is TGTGCCAGCAGCTTAAGGGGGGTAGGGGCCAACGTCCTGACTTTC. This translates into CASSLRGVGANVLTF. Based on the CDR3 plus reference TRBV11-2 and TRBJ2-6, the full variable domain is EAGVAQSPRYKIIEKRQSVAFWCNPISGHATLYWYQQILGQGPKLLIQFQNNGVVDDSQLPKDRFSAERLKGVDSTLKIQPAKLEDSAVYLCASSLRGVGANVLTFGAGSRLTVL.

This chain uses TRBV7-9 with TRBJ1-2; D possibly corresponds to TRBD1 (5 bases). Germline V gives CDR1 SEHNR, CDR2 FQNEAQ (reference sequence). There are 18 residues in the CDR3. V dropped 5 bases and J dropped 0 bases, with 22 bases sitting between them. CDR3 in amino acids: CASSTSGGTKVSNYGYTF. In DNA form, the CDR3 reads TGTGCCAGCAGCACCTCGGGGGGTACCAAGGTGTCTAACTATGGCTACACCTTC.